This TCR beta chain comes out of a study of post-analysis software for immune sequencing data (dated by TCRdb to 2015 to 2017). About the study as a whole: Disease courses on record covered relapsing-remitting, secondary progressive and progressive-relapsing multiple sclerosis, though some patients had no subtype annotation. The patient repertoires were compared against 11 previously published healthy control repertoires obtained from donors aged about 6 to 25 years. A subset of samples was prepared in parallel using single-end sample barcoding, then pooled and co-amplified after Illumina adapter ligation.

Library prep was done by PCR. Sequencing used an Illumina HiSeq 2500. To reduce PCR and sequencing biases, unique molecular identifiers were built into the TCR beta cDNA libraries. Per 1 to 10 million input T cells, roughly 0.5 million cDNA molecules were obtained, such that each molecule approximated one T cell. Patient libraries were prepared and sequenced with the same protocol used for the earlier healthy control dataset. Samples belonging to the same batch were prepared together, multiplexed and sequenced on a shared HiSeq lane. The paper's processing steps were these. Raw barcoded reads were processed with MIGEC, discarding single-read molecular identifier groups before consensus assembly and CDR3 extraction. VDJtools was used for post-analysis of the clonotype tables, and diversity was normalized by down-sampling every dataset to the size of the smallest sample. In repertoire overlap clustering, CDR3 amino acid sequences, but not nucleotide sequences, were matched to correct batch-related cross-sample contamination. TCRdb trimmed public reads at Q25 via fastp, called clones via MiXCR and kept in-frame beta chains. Entries are consolidated by CDR3 protein sequence, retaining the most common genes and DNA. None of the V and J calls come from the authors' own analysis; TCRdb made them. Within this sample are roughly 600,000 distinct CDR3 sequences, with about 44% of them counted one time only. Roughly 1.8% of the sample rests with the top ten.

V was cut back by 2 bases and J by 5 bases, leaving a gap of 9 bases between them. The CDR3 sequence holds 13 residues, the cysteine and phenylalanine included. The CDR3 DNA has 39 bases and is translated from base 1. Looking up the germline V gene yields CDR1 SGHRS and CDR2 YFSETQ. Results the study describes overall, beyond this receptor: Four to six TRBV segments, including TRBV5-6, TRBV5-1 and TRBV20-1, were significantly more frequent in patients than controls. Strong co-clustering of samples prepared in the same batch was shown by direct clustering with F measure, prompting a batch-effect correction. The control group was slightly older than the multiple sclerosis patient group. Normalized Chao1 diversity was significantly lower in multiple sclerosis patients than controls, suggesting substantial peripheral T-cell clonal expansion.

TCR beta repertoires were profiled from peripheral blood of roughly 13 young patients with multiple sclerosis to demonstrate the VDJtools post-analysis software. The patients with multiple sclerosis were children and adolescents between about 6 and 17 years of age. Turning to this clonotype: No antigen is known for it. No quality values exist for individual bases; no much larger clone is one base distant.

The receptor was derived from a girl aged 5-17 years with multiple sclerosis. Sequenced sample: blood. In this chain, TRBV5-1 is recombined with TRBJ2-3; D gene: possibly TRBD2, on 5 matching bases. The bases are TGCGCCAGCAGCTTTGGGAGCGAAGATACGCAGTATTTT. Translation gives CASSFGSEDTQYF.